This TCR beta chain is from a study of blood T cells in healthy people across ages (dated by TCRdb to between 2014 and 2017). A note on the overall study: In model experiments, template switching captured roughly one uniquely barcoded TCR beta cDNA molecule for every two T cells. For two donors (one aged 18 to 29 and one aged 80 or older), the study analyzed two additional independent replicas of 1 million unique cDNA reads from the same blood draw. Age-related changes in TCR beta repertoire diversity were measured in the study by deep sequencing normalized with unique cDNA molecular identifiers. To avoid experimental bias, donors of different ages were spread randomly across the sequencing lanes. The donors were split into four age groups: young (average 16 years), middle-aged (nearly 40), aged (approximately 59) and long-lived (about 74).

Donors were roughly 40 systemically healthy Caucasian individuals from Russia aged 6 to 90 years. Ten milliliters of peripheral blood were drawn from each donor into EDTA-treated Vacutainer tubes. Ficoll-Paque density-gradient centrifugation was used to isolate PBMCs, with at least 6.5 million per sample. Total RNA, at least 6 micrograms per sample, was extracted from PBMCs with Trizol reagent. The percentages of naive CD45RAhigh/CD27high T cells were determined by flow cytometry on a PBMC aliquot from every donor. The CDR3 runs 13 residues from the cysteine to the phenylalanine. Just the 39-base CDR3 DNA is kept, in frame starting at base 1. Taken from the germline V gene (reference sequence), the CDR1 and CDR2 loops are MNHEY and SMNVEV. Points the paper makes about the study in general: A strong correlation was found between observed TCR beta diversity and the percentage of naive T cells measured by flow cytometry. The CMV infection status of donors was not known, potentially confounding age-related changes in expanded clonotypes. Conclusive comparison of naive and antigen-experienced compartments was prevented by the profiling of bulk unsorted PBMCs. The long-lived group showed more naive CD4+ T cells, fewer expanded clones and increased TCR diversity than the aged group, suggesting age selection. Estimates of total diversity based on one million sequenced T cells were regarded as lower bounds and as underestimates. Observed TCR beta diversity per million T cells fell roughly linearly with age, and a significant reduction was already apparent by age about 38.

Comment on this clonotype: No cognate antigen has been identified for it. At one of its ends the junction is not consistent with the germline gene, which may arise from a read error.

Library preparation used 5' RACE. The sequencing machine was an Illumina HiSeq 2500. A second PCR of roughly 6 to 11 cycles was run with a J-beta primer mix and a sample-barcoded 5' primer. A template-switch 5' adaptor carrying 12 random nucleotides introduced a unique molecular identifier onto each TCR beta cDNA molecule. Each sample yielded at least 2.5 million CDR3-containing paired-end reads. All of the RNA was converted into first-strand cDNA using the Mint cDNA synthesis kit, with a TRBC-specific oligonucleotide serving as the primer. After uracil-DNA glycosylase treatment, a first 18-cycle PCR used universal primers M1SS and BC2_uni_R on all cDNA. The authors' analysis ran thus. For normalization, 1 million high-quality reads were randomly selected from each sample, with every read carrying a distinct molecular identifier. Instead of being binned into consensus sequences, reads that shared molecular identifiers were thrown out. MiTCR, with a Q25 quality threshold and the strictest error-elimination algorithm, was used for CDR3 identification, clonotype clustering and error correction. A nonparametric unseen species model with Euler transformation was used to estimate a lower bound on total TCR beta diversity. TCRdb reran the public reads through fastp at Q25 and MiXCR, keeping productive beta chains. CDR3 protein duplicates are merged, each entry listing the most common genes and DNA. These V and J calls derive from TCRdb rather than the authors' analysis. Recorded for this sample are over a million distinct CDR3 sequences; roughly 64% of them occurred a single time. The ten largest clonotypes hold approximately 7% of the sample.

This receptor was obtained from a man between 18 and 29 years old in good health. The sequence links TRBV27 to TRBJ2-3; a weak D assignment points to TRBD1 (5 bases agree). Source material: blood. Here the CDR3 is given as CASRGQITDMQYF. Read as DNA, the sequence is TGTGCCAGCAGGGGGCAAATCACAGATATGCAGTATTTT.